This T cell receptor (beta chain) comes out of a study of T cell responses to AZD1222 COVID-19 vaccine (dated by TCRdb to the early 2020s). Regarding the complete study: AZD1222 recipients with second doses at about 4 weeks or about 12 weeks were pooled, because spike-specific TCR depth and breadth did not differ between schedules. Trial participants were enrolled into age subgroups of 18-55, 56-69 and 70-plus years, which contained about 150, 28 and 57 TCR-sequenced participants, respectively. TCR sequencing was performed for 233 trial participants, of whom around 200 were given two doses of AZD1222 and about 25 were given two doses of MenACWY control vaccine. Broad study findings and their caveats: Participants were mostly white British and included more females than males, and it was suggested by the authors that clonal diversity may have been underestimated. A significant rise in spike-specific TCR breadth and depth was observed after two AZD1222 doses relative to day 0 and relative to MenACWY recipients. In the small 56-69-year group, the increase in depth fell short of significance, most likely because of low power. CD4 TCRs associated with the vaccine covered the entire spike protein, and the dominant responses were in regions 160-218 and 743-854. Conclusions about previously exposed vaccinees are limited, since just six or seven AZD1222 recipients were seropositive for SARS-CoV-2 at baseline. Epitopes outside the regions mutated in the B.1.351 and B.1.1.7 variants were reportedly recognized by nearly half of the unique spike-specific TCRs. Because no day 14 peak-response samples were available, repertoires were characterized only after the peak T cell response.

This clone was seen once. The antigen it binds to is not known. There are no base qualities to consult, and no much larger clone falls within one base. Looking up the germline V gene (reference sequence) yields CDR1 LNHDA and CDR2 SQIVND. V gives up 5 bases and J gives up 1 base, and the segment between their germline ends measures 8 bases. The CDR3 contains 13 residues, cysteine and phenylalanine counted. The retained sequence is limited to the CDR3, 39 bases, with the frame set at the first base. The time point label, read with the paper, signifies: baseline before first vaccination. The vaccinee samples were drawn from two UK trials, COV001 and COV002, one of which was a single-blind randomized controlled phase 2/3 trial testing AZD1222 (ChAdOx1 nCoV-19) in healthy adults. Trial participant PBMC samples were collected at day 0 and day 28 after the second dose for TCRbeta chain sequencing. The CDR3 regions of human TCRbeta chains were analyzed by immunosequencing. The paper's data handling went like this. TCRs in the repertoires were matched against a reference library of SARS-CoV-2-specific TCRs that had been generated with the MIRA antigen-specificity platform. Breadth meant the fraction of unique TCRs that were SARS-CoV-2-associated, whereas depth meant the fraction of total T cells that were SARS-CoV-2-associated. Using the MIRA data, each spike-specific TCR was mapped to the spike region that the TCR reacts to and placed in a CD4 or CD8 class. Log10-transformed breadth and depth values were compared by one-way ANOVA with Sidak's multiple comparisons tests. The clones in this table, taken by TCRdb from immuneACCESS, are in-frame only. Not every clone is retained; where verified, under half of the shortfall comes from an unresolved V gene, and the cause of the rest is unknown. The V and J calls and clone size come from that table; D and trimming were worked out from the DNA. For this sample the table gives around 180,000 clones, of which about 94% were detected only once. Of the sample, over 7.5% falls within the top ten clones.

The material was peripheral blood, obtained on day 0 of AZD1222 vaccination. The rearrangement combines TRBV19 with TRBJ1-2, with no reliable assignment of the D segment. This receptor was taken from an adult in good health. The CDR3 region reads CASSRRDNYGYTF. The DNA sequence is given as TGTGCCAGTAGTCGCCGGGATAACTATGGCTACACCTTC.